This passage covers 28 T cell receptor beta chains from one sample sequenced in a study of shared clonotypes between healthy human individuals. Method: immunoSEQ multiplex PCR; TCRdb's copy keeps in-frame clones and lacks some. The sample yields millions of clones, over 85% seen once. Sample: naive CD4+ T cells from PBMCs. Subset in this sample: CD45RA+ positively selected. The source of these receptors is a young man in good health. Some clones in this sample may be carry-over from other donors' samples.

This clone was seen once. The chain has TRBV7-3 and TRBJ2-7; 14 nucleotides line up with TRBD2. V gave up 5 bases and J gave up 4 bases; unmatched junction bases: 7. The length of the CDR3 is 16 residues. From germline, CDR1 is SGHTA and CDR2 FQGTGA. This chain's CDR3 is CASSPTGTSGSYEQYF. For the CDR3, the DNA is TGTGCCAGCAGCCCGACCGGGACTAGCGGGAGTTACGAGCAGTACTTC.

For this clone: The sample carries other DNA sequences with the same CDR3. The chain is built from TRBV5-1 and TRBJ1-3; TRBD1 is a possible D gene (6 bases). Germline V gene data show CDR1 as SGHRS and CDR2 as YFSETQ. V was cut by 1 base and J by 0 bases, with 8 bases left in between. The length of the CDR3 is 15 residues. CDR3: CASSLTGISGNTIYF. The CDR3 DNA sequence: TGCGCCAGCAGCTTGACAGGGATCTCTGGAAACACCATATATTTT.

The CDR3 loop is CASSQSHRGRSEQYF. As DNA, the CDR3 is TGTGCCAGCAGCCAATCGCACAGGGGGAGGTCCGAGCAGTACTTC. The genes are TRBV4-2 and TRBJ2-7; 8 bases line up with TRBD1. The CDR3 is 15 residues long. V shed 2 bases and J 6 bases; nucleotides not matched to a gene: 9. CDR1 and CDR2 from the germline V gene are LGHNA and YNFKEQ.

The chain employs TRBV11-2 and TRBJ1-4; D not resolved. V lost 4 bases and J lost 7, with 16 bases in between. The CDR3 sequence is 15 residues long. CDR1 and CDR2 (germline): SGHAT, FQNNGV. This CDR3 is CASSSTVGAGEKLFF. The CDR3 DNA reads TGTGCCAGCAGCTCGACCGTGGGAGCTGGTGAAAAACTGTTTTTT.

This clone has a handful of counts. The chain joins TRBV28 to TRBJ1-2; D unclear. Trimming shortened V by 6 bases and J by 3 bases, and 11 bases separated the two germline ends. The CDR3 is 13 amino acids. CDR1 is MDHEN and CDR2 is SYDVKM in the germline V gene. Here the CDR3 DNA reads TGTGCCAGCAGACCCGGTTGGGACTATGGCTACACCTTC. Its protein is CASRPGWDYGYTF.

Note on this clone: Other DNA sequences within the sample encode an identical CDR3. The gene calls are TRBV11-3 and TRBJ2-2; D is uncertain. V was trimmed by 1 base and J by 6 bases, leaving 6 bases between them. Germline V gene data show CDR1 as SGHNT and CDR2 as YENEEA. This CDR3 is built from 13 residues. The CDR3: CASSLGVAGELFF. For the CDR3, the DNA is TGTGCCAGCAGCTTAGGTGTAGCCGGGGAGCTGTTTTTT.

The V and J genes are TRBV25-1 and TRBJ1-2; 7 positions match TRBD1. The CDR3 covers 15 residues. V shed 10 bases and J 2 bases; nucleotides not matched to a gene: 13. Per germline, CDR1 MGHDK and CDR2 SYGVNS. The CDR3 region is CATRTGFGRNYGYTF. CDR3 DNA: TGTGCCACTCGGACAGGATTCGGCCGGAACTATGGCTACACCTTC.

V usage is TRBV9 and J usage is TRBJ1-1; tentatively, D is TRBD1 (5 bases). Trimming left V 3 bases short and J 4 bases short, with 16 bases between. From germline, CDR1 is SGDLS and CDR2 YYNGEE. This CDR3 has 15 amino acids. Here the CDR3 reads CASSEGISRGTEAFF. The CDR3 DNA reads TGTGCCAGCAGCGAGGGGATAAGTCGGGGCACTGAAGCTTTCTTT. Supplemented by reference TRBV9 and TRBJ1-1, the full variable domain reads DSGVTQTPKHLITATGQRVTLRCSPRSGDLSVYWYQQSLDQGLQFLIQYYNGEERAKGNILERFSAQQFPDLHSELNLSSLELGDSALYFCASSEGISRGTEAFFGQGTRLTVV.

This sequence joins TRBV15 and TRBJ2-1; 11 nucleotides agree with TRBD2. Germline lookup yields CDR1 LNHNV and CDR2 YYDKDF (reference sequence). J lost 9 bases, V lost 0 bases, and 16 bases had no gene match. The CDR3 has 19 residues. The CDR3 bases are TGTGCCACCAGCAGAGATCTAAGTGCCCTTAGCGGGAGGGGGGGTGAGCAGTTCTTC. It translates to CATSRDLSALSGRGGEQFF.

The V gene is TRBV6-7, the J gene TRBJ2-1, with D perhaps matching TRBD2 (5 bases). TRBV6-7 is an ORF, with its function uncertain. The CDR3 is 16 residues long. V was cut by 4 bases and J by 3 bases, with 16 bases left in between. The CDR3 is CASSSTAADFYNEQFF. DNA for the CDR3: TGTGCCAGCAGTTCCACCGCCGCGGACTTCTACAATGAGCAGTTCTTC.

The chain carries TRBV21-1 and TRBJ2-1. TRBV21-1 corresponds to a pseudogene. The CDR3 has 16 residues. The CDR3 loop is CASSKVCRSSYNEQFF. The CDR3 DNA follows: TGTGCCAGCAGCAAAGTTTGCAGGAGCTCCTACAATGAGCAGTTCTTC.

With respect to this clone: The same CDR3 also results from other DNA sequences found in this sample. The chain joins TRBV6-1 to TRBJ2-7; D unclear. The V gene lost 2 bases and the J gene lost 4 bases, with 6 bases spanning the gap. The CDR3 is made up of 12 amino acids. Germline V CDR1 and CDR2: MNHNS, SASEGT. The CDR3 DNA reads TGTGCCAGCAGTGAATCGAGGTACGAGCAGTACTTC. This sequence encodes CASSESRYEQYF.

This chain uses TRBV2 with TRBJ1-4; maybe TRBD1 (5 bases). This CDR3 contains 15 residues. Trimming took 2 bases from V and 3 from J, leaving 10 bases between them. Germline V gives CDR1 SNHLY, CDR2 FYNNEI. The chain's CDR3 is CASSELRGANEKLFF. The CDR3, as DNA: TGTGCCAGCAGTGAATTAAGGGGTGCTAATGAAAAACTGTTTTTT.

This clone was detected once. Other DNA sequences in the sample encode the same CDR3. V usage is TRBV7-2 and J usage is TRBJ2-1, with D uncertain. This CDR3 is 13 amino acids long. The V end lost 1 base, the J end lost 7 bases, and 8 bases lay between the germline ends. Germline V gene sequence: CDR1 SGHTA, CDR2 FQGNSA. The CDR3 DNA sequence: TGTGCCAGCAGCTTAGGAAGAGTGAATGAGCAGTTCTTC. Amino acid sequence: CASSLGRVNEQFF. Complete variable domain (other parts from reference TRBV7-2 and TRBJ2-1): GAGVSQSPSNKVTEKGKDVELRCDPISGHTALYWYRQSLGQGLEFLIYFQGNSAPDKSGLPSDRFSAERTGGSVSTLTIQRTQQEDSAVYLCASSLGRVNEQFFGPGTRLTVL.

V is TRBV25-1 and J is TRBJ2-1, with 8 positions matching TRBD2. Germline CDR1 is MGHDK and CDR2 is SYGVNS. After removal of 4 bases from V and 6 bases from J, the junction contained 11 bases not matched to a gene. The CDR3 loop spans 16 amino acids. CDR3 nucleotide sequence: TGTGCCAGCAGTGCTCGTAAGGGACTAGTCGGCAATGAGCAGTTCTTC. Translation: CASSARKGLVGNEQFF.

This CDR3 is CASSPRRGEANYGYTF. CDR3 nucleotides: TGTGCCAGCTCACCGCGAAGGGGGGAAGCTAACTATGGCTACACCTTC. The J gene is TRBJ1-2, the V gene TRBV18; D is possibly TRBD1 (6 bases). V gave up 3 bases and J gave up 0 bases, with 14 bases separating them. The CDR3 is made up of 16 amino acids. Germline CDR1 reads KGHSH; CDR2 reads LQKENI.

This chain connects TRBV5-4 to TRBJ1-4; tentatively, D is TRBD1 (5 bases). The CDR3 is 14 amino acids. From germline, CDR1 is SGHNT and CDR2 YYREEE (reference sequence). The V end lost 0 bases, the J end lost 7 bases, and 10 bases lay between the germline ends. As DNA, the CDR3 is TGTGCCAGCAGCTTGGCGGGGGGAGGTGAAAAACTGTTTTTT. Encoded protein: CASSLAGGGEKLFF.

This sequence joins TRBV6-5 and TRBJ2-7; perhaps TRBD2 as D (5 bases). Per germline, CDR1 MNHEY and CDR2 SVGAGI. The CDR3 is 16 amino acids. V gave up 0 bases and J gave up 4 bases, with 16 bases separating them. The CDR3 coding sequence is TGTGCCAGCAGTTACTCGAGAGTGGGAGACGGTTACGAGCAGTACTTC. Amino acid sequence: CASSYSRVGDGYEQYF.

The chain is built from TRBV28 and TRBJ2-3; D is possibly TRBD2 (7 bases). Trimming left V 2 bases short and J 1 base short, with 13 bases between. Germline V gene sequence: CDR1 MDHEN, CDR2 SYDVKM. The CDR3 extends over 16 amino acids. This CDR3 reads CASSLPPGGGTDTQYF. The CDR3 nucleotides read TGTGCCAGCAGTTTACCCCCGGGGGGCGGCACAGATACGCAGTATTTT.

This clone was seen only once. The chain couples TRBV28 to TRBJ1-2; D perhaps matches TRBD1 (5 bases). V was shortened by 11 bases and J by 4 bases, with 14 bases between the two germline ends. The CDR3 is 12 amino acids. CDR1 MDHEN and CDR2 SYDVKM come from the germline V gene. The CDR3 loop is CALSARAYGYTF. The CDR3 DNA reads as TGTGCCCTCTCCGCCAGGGCCTATGGCTACACCTTC.

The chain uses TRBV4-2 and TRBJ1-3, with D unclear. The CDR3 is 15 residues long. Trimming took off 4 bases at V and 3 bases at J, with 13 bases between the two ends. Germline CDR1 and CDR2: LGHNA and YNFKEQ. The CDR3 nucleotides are TGTGCCAGCAGCCTCGGGTCCGGCGGTGGAAACACCATATATTTT. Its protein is CASSLGSGGGNTIYF.

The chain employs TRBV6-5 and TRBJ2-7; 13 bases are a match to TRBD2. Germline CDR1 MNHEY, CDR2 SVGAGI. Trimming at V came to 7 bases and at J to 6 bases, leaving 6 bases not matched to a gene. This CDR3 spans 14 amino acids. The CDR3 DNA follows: TGTGCCAGCACGGCGGGACTAGCGGGACTCGAGCAGTACTTC. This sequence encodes CASTAGLAGLEQYF.

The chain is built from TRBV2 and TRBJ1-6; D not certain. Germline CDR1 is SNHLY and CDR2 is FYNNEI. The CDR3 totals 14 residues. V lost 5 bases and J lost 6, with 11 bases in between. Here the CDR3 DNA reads TGTGCCAGCAGTCCCCAAGCTGGTAATTCACCCCTCCACTTT. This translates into CASSPQAGNSPLHF.

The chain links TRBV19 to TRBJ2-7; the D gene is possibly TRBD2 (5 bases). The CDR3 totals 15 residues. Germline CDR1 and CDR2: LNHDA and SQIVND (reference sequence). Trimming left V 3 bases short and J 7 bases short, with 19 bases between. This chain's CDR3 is CASSIMRAPTGEQYF. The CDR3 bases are TGTGCCAGTAGTATCATGAGGGCCCCTACGGGGGAGCAGTACTTC.

This CDR3 is CAISESPGQALPGELFF. Written as DNA, the CDR3 is TGTGCCATCAGTGAGTCACCGGGACAGGCTTTACCCGGGGAGCTGTTTTTT. V is TRBV10-3 and J is TRBJ2-2; TRBD1 matches at 8 bases. This CDR3 region has 17 residues. The V and J ends lost 0 bases and 6 bases, in that order; junction bases with no gene match: 9. The germline gives CDR1 ENHRY, CDR2 SYGVKD.

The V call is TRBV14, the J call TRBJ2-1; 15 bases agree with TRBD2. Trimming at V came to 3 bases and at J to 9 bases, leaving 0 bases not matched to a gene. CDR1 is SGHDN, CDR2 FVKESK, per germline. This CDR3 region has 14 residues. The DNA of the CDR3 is TGTGCCAGCAGCCAGGGACTAGCGGGAGGTGAGCAGTTCTTC. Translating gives CASSQGLAGGEQFF.

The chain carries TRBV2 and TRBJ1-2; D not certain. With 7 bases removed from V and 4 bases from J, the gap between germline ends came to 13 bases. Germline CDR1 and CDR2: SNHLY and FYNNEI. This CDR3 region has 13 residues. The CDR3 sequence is CASNPGITYGYTF. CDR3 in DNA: TGTGCCAGCAATCCGGGGATAACCTATGGCTACACCTTC.

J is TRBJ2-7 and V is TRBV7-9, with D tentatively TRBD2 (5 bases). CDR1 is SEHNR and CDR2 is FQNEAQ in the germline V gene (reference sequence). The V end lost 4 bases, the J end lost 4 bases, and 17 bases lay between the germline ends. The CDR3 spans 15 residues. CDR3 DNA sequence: TGTGCCAGCAGCTCGAACTGGGGTAGGGAGTACGAGCAGTACTTC. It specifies CASSSNWGREYEQYF.